The TCR beta chain described here comes from a study of T cell changes during pregnancy in multiple sclerosis (dated by TCRdb to about 2019). Turning to the overall study: The study looked at changes in the T cell repertoire across pregnancy in women with multiple sclerosis.

Concerning this clone: Its antigen specificity is not known. No per-base quality is available; no much larger clone lies one base away.

Receptor libraries were prepared by the immunoSEQ multiplex PCR assay. Drawn from immuneACCESS, this table holds only the in-frame rearrangements with V and J called that TCRdb kept. Clones are partly lost; checked studies trace under half to an unresolved V gene and leave the rest unexplained. Here the sample has fewer than 45,000 clones; around 90% occur a single time. Clones ranked in the top ten supply 5.5% to 6.5% of the sample. Based on the germline V gene, the CDR1 and CDR2 sequences are SGHAT and FQNNGV. The CDR3 goes from the cysteine to the phenylalanine over 16 residues. Just CDR3 DNA is preserved here, 48 bases in frame from base 1. V was cut back by 1 base and J by 4 bases, leaving a gap of 16 bases between them.

This TCR derives from a female donor in good health, enrolled as a control in a pregnancy study. In this chain, TRBV11-2 is recombined with TRBJ1-1; the D gene is perhaps TRBD1, on 6 matching bases. Source: CD8+ T cells from peripheral blood mononuclear cells, taken after pregnancy. The bases are TGTGCCAGCAGCTTAGGGGTCCCCCAACAGGGCACTGAAGCTTTCTTT. The resulting protein is CASSLGVPQQGTEAFF.